This is a list of T cell receptor beta chains from one sample in a study of identical twins. TCRdb itself ran the 5' RACE reads through MiXCR, one entry per CDR3 protein. This table has just under 650,000 distinct CDR3 sequences, about 7% appearing once. These data were also reused for a study on yellow fever vaccine responses in identical twins.

Sequenced input: PBMCs. Source of these receptors: a woman aged 18-35 years in good health. CDR3s include the opening cysteine and the closing phenylalanine or tryptophan. Each record gives: J gene, V gene, D gene, clone size, CDR3 DNA, CDR3 protein. The D gene is left open where the match is weak. Not all rows give a size; the values are once, few, many and, for expanded clones, a class.

J: TRBJ1-2; V: TRBV12-3/TRBV12-4; D: NA; size: NA; DNA: TGTGCCAGCAGTTCAATAGTGAACTATGGCTACACCTTC; CDR3: CASSSIVNYGYTF
J: TRBJ1-5; V: TRBV5-1; D: NA; size: many; DNA: TGCGCCAGCAGCTCGACGGGAACGGGCAATCAGCCCCAGCATTTT; CDR3: CASSSTGTGNQPQHF
J: TRBJ1-5; V: TRBV7-8; D: TRBD1; size: many; DNA: TGTGCCAGCAGCGCCCCGACAGGGGGGGCTCAGCCCCAGCATTTT; CDR3: CASSAPTGGAQPQHF
J: TRBJ2-5; V: TRBV20-1; D: TRBD2; size: many; DNA: TGCAGTGCTAAATCTAGCGGGAGCACACCAAACCAGTACTTC; CDR3: CSAKSSGSTPNQYF
J: TRBJ2-5; V: TRBV2; D: NA; size: many; DNA: TGTGCCAGCAGTGAAGCAGCTATTCTGACCCAGTACTTC; CDR3: CASSEAAILTQYF
J: TRBJ2-2; V: TRBV7-2; D: NA; size: few; DNA: TGTGCCAGCAGCGTAGATTTTGGCACCGGGGAGCTGTTTTTT; CDR3: CASSVDFGTGELFF
J: TRBJ2-3; V: TRBV20-1; D: TRBD2; size: few; DNA: TGCAGTGCTAGTTGGGCTAGCGGCATCACTACGCAGTATTTT; CDR3: CSASWASGITTQYF
J: TRBJ2-6; V: TRBV28; D: NA; size: few; DNA: TGTGCCAGCTTTTCCGCGAGCTCTGGGGCCAACGTCCTGACTTTC; CDR3: CASFSASSGANVLTF
J: TRBJ1-5; V: TRBV7-9; D: TRBD1; size: few; DNA: TGTGCCAGCAGCTCGGGACAGGACAATTGGGTGGCCCAGCATTTT; CDR3: CASSSGQDNWVAQHF
J: TRBJ1-5; V: TRBV12-3/TRBV12-4; D: NA; size: many; DNA: TGTGCCAGCAGTTACACAGGAGCTCAGCCCCAGCATTTT; CDR3: CASSYTGAQPQHF
J: TRBJ2-1; V: TRBV3-1; D: TRBD2; size: NA; DNA: TGTGCCAGCTCCGGCGGGAGTGGGGCTAGCGGGTCTTTCTACAATGAGCAGTTCTTC; CDR3: CASSGGSGASGSFYNEQFF
J: TRBJ2-3; V: TRBV2; D: NA; size: many; DNA: TGTGCCAGCGTCCGGATGCGCACAGATACGCAGTATTTT; CDR3: CASVRMRTDTQYF
J: TRBJ2-5; V: TRBV9; D: TRBD1; size: NA; DNA: TGTGCCAGCAGCGAATGGGACAGTCTTGGGGCCGGAGAGACCCAGTACTTC; CDR3: CASSEWDSLGAGETQYF
J: TRBJ2-3; V: TRBV20-1; D: NA; size: many; DNA: TGCAGTGCCAAGGACACCGGACAGAAAAGCACAGATACGCAGTATTTT; CDR3: CSAKDTGQKSTDTQYF
J: TRBJ1-5; V: TRBV12-3/TRBV12-4; D: TRBD1; size: NA; DNA: TGTGCCAGCAGTTCGGACAGGGGCGGACAGCCCCAGCATTTT; CDR3: CASSSDRGGQPQHF
J: TRBJ2-3; V: TRBV3-1; D: NA; size: NA; DNA: TGTGCCTGCAGCCAACAGAAACACTCGGGGAGCGCAGATACGCAGTATTTT; CDR3: CACSQQKHSGSADTQYF
J: TRBJ2-2; V: TRBV27; D: NA; size: NA; DNA: TGTGCCAGCAGGCCGATAGCCGGGGAGCTGTTTTTT; CDR3: CASRPIAGELFF
J: TRBJ1-1; V: TRBV20-1; D: NA; size: NA; DNA: TGCAGTGCTAGTCAACAGGTCCACACTGAAGCTTTCTTT; CDR3: CSASQQVHTEAFF
J: TRBJ2-7; V: TRBV18; D: TRBD2; size: NA; DNA: TGTGCCAGCTCACCACCGGGACTAGCGGGAGGTGCTTACGAGCAGTACTTC; CDR3: CASSPPGLAGGAYEQYF
J: TRBJ2-7; V: TRBV5-1; D: NA; size: NA; DNA: TGCGCCAGCAGAGGGGAAAAGTTCTACGAGCAGTACTTC; CDR3: CASRGEKFYEQYF
J: TRBJ2-1; V: TRBV24-1; D: NA; size: few; DNA: TGTGCCACCAGTGATTTGGGGACGGACTCCTACAATGAGCAGTTCTTC; CDR3: CATSDLGTDSYNEQFF
J: TRBJ2-5; V: TRBV29-1; D: NA; size: NA; DNA: TGCAGCGTGCGGGACGCTGGGGCGGAGACCCAGTACTTC; CDR3: CSVRDAGAETQYF